This entry lists 19 T cell receptor beta chains sequenced from one sample in a study of cytomegalovirus exposure and HLA in healthy donors. The PCR was carried out with 60 Vbeta primers and 13 Jbeta primers. Method: immunoSEQ multiplex PCR; TCRdb's copy keeps in-frame clones and lacks some. The sample's table shows roughly 190,000 clones. What was sequenced was PBMCs. These receptors were obtained from a woman between 18 and 29 years old in good health and CMV-seropositive.

This rearrangement joins TRBV6-6 to TRBJ2-2; 8 bases line up with TRBD2. This CDR3 has 16 residues. The trim removed 4 bases at V and 2 bases at J, leaving 6 bases unmatched. Germline values: CDR1 MNHNY, CDR2 SVGAGI (reference sequence). CDR3 sequence: CASSWRGAVNTGELFF. The CDR3 DNA follows: TGTGCCAGCAGTTGGCGGGGGGCCGTAAACACCGGGGAGCTGTTTTTT.

The V call is TRBV10-1, the J call TRBJ1-1; weak D call: TRBD1 (5 bases). There are 16 residues in the CDR3. V gave up 2 bases and J gave up 3 bases, with 16 bases separating them. Per germline, CDR1 WNHNN and CDR2 SYGVQD (reference sequence). CDR3 bases: TGCGCCAGCAGTGAGCGAGGCGCAGGGCTGCACACTGAAGCTTTCTTT. Protein sequence: CASSERGAGLHTEAFF.

This chain's CDR3 is CASSQDPGGSYEQYF. In DNA, the CDR3 is TGCGCCAGCAGCCAAGATCCGGGAGGGTCCTACGAGCAGTACTTC. V usage is TRBV4-1 and J usage is TRBJ2-5; 8 bases line up with TRBD2. The J call is in doubt because the DNA end fits TRBJ2-7 better. CDR3 size: 15 residues. Germline CDR1 and CDR2: MGHRA and YSYEKL.

This rearrangement joins TRBV5-5 to TRBJ2-2; the D is unclear. Germline V gives CDR1 SGHKS, CDR2 YYEKEE (reference sequence). The CDR3 runs 12 residues. Trimming shortened V by 4 bases and J by 4 bases, and 5 bases separated the two germline ends. The CDR3 sequence is CASSTSTGELFF. The CDR3 bases are TGTGCCAGCAGCACAAGCACCGGGGAGCTGTTTTTT.

The rearrangement joins TRBV30 to TRBJ1-2; 9 bases line up with TRBD1. The J segment lost 8 bases and the V segment lost 1 base, leaving 8 bases of the junction unmatched. The CDR3 is 14 residues long. Germline V lookup: CDR1 GTSNPN, CDR2 SVGIG (reference sequence). Here the CDR3 reads CAWSDRDRVRGYTF. The CDR3 region has the DNA TGTGCCTGGAGTGACCGGGACAGGGTGCGGGGCTACACCTTC.

The rearrangement joins TRBV28 to TRBJ2-5; D gene ambiguous. CDR3 length: 13 amino acids. The germline V gene has CDR1 MDHEN and CDR2 SYDVKM. V lost 10 bases and J lost 0, with 12 bases in between. The CDR3 DNA sequence: TGTGCCACTAACCGTTTGTACCAAGAGACCCAGTACTTC. Its protein is CATNRLYQETQYF.

The chain uses TRBV6-5 and TRBJ1-6; D is possibly TRBD1 (5 bases). Germline CDR1 MNHEY, CDR2 SVGAGI. The V and J ends lost 2 bases and 6 bases respectively, with 14 bases between them. CDR3 size: 16 residues. In nucleotides, the CDR3 is TGTGCCAGCAGTTACACCACGTCAAGGGGTAATTCACCCCTCCACTTT. Its protein is CASSYTTSRGNSPLHF.

This chain connects TRBV19 to TRBJ1-2; possible D gene TRBD1, 5 bases. The germline V and J ends were trimmed by 5 bases and 3 bases, with 16 bases remaining between them. This CDR3 has 15 amino acids. Germline CDR1 LNHDA, CDR2 SQIVND (reference sequence). The CDR3 sequence is CASSPRGLLDYGYTF. CDR3 bases: TGTGCCAGTAGTCCACGGGGGTTATTGGACTATGGCTACACCTTC. The full variable domain, with the rest looked up from reference TRBV19 and TRBJ1-2, is DGGITQSPKYLFRKEGQNVTLSCEQNLNHDAMYWYRQDPGQGLRLIYYSQIVNDFQKGDIAEGYSVSREKKESFPLTVTSAQKNPTAFYLCASSPRGLLDYGYTFGSGTRLTVV.

V is TRBV4-2 and J is TRBJ1-2, with a possible D match to TRBD1 (5 bases). The length of the CDR3 is 12 residues. The germline V and J ends were trimmed by 1 base and 5 bases, with 5 bases remaining between them. CDR1 and CDR2 (germline): LGHNA, YNFKEQ. As DNA, the CDR3 is TGTGCCAGCAGCCAAGGACAGTATGGCTACACCTTC. Protein sequence: CASSQGQYGYTF.

V is TRBV4-2 and J is TRBJ1-1; the D gene is possibly TRBD1 (5 bases). V dropped 8 bases and J dropped 5 bases, with 9 bases sitting between them. CDR3 size: 11 residues. CDR1 LGHNA and CDR2 YNFKEQ come from the germline V gene. The CDR3 DNA follows: TGTGCCAGCGACGCAGGGACTGAAGCTTTCTTT. Protein: CASDAGTEAFF.

The J gene is TRBJ2-3, the V gene TRBV5-1, with 12 bases lining up with TRBD2. Per germline, CDR1 SGHRS and CDR2 YFSETQ. The CDR3 consists of 16 residues. The ends lost 1 base at V and 2 bases at J; junction bases unmatched: 2. The CDR3 sequence is CASSLLAGGTTDTQYF. The CDR3, as DNA: TGCGCCAGCAGCTTGCTAGCGGGGGGGACCACAGATACGCAGTATTTT.

In regard to this clone: Other DNA variants within this sample encode the same CDR3. This chain connects TRBV4-2 to TRBJ2-5, with 11 bases aligning to TRBD2. The V gene's germline CDR1 is LGHNA and CDR2 YNFKEQ. The V and J ends lost 4 bases and 1 base, in that order; junction bases with no gene match: 2. The CDR3 covers 15 residues. CDR3 amino acids: CASSPGTSGQETQYF. CDR3 DNA sequence: TGTGCCAGCAGCCCCGGGACTAGCGGCCAAGAGACCCAGTACTTC.

V and J are TRBV7-2 and TRBJ2-1; no firm D call. Germline CDR1 SGHTA, CDR2 FQGNSA. This CDR3 has 16 amino acids. Trimming removed 5 bases at V and 7 bases at J, with 21 bases between. CDR3 loop: CASSQPFGESENEQFF. CDR3 sequence (DNA): TGTGCCAGCAGCCAGCCTTTCGGAGAAAGTGAAAATGAGCAGTTCTTC.

The J gene is TRBJ1-1, the V gene TRBV4-1; a possible D gene is TRBD1 (5 bases). The CDR3 runs 15 residues. Trimming took off 1 base at V and 6 bases at J, with 15 bases between the two ends. Germline V gives CDR1 MGHRA, CDR2 YSYEKL. CDR3 loop: CASSQGQGAGAEAFF. The CDR3 region has the DNA TGCGCCAGCAGCCAAGGTCAGGGTGCGGGGGCTGAAGCTTTCTTT.

This sequence joins TRBV2 and TRBJ2-1, with TRBD2 matching over 9 bases. Trimming took 4 bases from V and 0 from J; bases not matched to a gene: 1. The CDR3 extends over 15 amino acids. Germline V gives CDR1 SNHLY, CDR2 FYNNEI. The CDR3 coding sequence is TGTGCCAGCAGTGGTAGCGGGAGCTCCTACAATGAGCAGTTCTTC. It translates to CASSGSGSSYNEQFF.

The chain is built from TRBV28 and TRBJ2-7; weak D call: TRBD2 (6 bases). Germline CDR1 MDHEN, CDR2 SYDVKM. Trimming left V 4 bases short and J 6 bases short, with 13 bases between. The CDR3 totals 13 residues. CDR3 amino acids: CASSSGWRGEQYF. As DNA, the CDR3 is TGTGCCAGCAGTTCTGGGTGGAGGGGCGAGCAGTACTTC.

CDR3 region: CASSFVGQGGEKLFF. CDR3 nucleotides: TGTGCCAGCAGCTTCGTAGGACAGGGGGGAGAAAAACTGTTTTTT. V usage is TRBV7-2 and J usage is TRBJ1-4, with 10 bases identical to TRBD1. There are 15 residues in the CDR3. In germline, CDR1 is SGHTA, CDR2 FQGNSA. After removal of 3 bases from V and 8 bases from J, the junction contained 6 bases not matched to a gene.

The chain combines TRBV5-4 with TRBJ2-5; TRBD2 is a possible D gene (6 bases). From germline, CDR1 is SGHNT and CDR2 YYREEE (reference sequence). The CDR3 is made up of 17 amino acids. Trimming left V 0 bases short and J 5 bases short, with 20 bases between. CDR3 sequence: CASSLASRVAGSETQYF. The CDR3 coding sequence is TGTGCCAGCAGCTTGGCCTCCAGGGTGGCGGGGTCGGAGACCCAGTACTTC.

The V gene is TRBV28, the J gene TRBJ2-7, with no clear D. The CDR3 runs to 11 residues. Germline V gene data show CDR1 as MDHEN and CDR2 as SYDVKM. With 6 bases removed from V and 3 bases from J, the gap between germline ends came to 6 bases. The CDR3, as DNA: TGTGCCAGCAGCAGTGGCTACGAGCAGTACTTC. This sequence encodes CASSSGYEQYF.